This T cell receptor (beta chain) is from a study of regulatory and conventional T cells in RAG deficiency. Of note for this clone: Its antigen remains unknown.

The study's findings and limits: Omenn patients showed >75% Treg-Tconv overlap and shorter CDR3 lengths. Shannon entropy was markedly lower and Simpson indices higher in RAG-deficient patients than control T-cell subsets.

Blood CD4+ CD25-low CD127-high conventional T cells supplied the genomic DNA template. Some clones are missing from TCRdb's copy, which holds only in-frame ones; the method was immunoSEQ multiplex PCR. The table shows some 420 clones, with roughly a third occurring only once. This clonotype was obtained from a human donor with RAG deficiency presenting as severe combined immunodeficiency. Sequenced: CD4+ effector T cells sorted from blood.

For the CDR3, the DNA is TGTGCCAGCAGCTTACGACTAACCTACACAGATACGCAGTATTTT. It encodes CASSLRLTYTDTQYF. The rearrangement uses TRBV7-9 and TRBJ2-3; TRBD2 is a possible D gene (5 bases). Germline CDR1 reads SEHNR; CDR2 reads FQNEAQ (reference sequence). This CDR3 has 15 residues. The V end lost 2 bases, the J end lost 2 bases, and 11 bases lay between the germline ends.